This T cell receptor (beta chain) was sequenced for a study of OX40 agonist ivuxolimab in advanced cancers. Broader study findings: The antigen specificity of the peripheral T cells (those that were expanded) was not determined.

This clone was observed a few times. Its matching antigen is unknown. This same CDR3 is encoded by further DNA sequences in the sample. Measured with immunoSEQ multiplex PCR; TCRdb has only the in-frame clones, and not every one. The table has approximately 47,000 clones, approximately 91% seen once. The J segment lost 2 bases and the V segment lost 5 bases, leaving 4 bases of the junction unmatched. There are 16 residues in the CDR3. The V gene's germline CDR1 is SGHAT and CDR2 FQDESV (reference sequence). This chain connects TRBV11-1 to TRBJ2-3, with 13 positions matching TRBD2. The specimen was CD4+ or CD8+ T cells sorted from blood, collected in a trial of the OX40 agonist ivuxolimab. The sequence was collected from an adult with an advanced solid tumor such as melanoma, head and neck, liver or kidney cancer. CDR3 DNA sequence: TGTGCCAGCAGCCCCGGGACTAGCGGGGTCACAGATACGCAGTATTTT. Amino acids: CASSPGTSGVTDTQYF.